This T cell receptor (beta chain) stems from a study of neoadjuvant nivolumab and ipilimumab in lung cancer. Regarding the study as a whole: A small number of samples were TCR sequenced. Resected tumors had greater TCR richness and clonality than uninvolved lung. Blood richness before therapy tracked richness in tumors resected after neoadjuvant therapy.

Clones were sequenced by immunoSEQ multiplex PCR, and TCRdb holds only the in-frame ones, with some missing. The sample shows about 27,000 clones, more than 75% of them seen only once. The V gene lost 4 bases and the J gene lost 7 bases, with 13 bases spanning the gap. Germline V gene sequence: CDR1 SEHNR, CDR2 FQNEAQ (reference sequence). There are 14 residues in the CDR3. Of note for this clone: The antigen is unknown.

V and J are TRBV7-9 and TRBJ2-2; D possibly corresponds to TRBD1 (6 bases). This clonotype was obtained from an adult with non-small cell lung cancer. This specimen consisted of tumor tissue, obtained after neoadjuvant nivolumab, alone or with ipilimumab, at or shortly before surgery. The CDR3 region is CASSWSGDGGELFF. CDR3 sequence (DNA): TGTGCCAGCAGCTGGTCAGGGGATGGCGGGGAGCTGTTTTTT.